The 11 T cell receptor beta chains below were found in one sample sequenced in a study of blood T cell repertoires in COVID-19. TCRdb's table, derived via immunoSEQ multiplex PCR, lists solely in-frame clones and lacks some. This table has about 170,000 clones, more than 65% appearing once. Sequencing was carried out using PBMCs or T cells enriched from blood (not recorded which). The receptors were gathered from a man aged 45 to 65 who had recovered from COVID-19.

This clone was seen more than once but under ten times. Here the CDR3 DNA reads TGTGCCAGCAGCCTACGCCCGGGACAGGGAACCGATGAGCAGTTCTTC. Its protein product is CASSLRPGQGTDEQFF. The J gene is TRBJ2-1, the V gene TRBV7-3; 9 bases are a match to TRBD1. The length of the CDR3 is 16 residues. Germline values: CDR1 SGHTA, CDR2 FQGTGA. V gave up 5 bases and J gave up 8 bases; unmatched junction bases: 13.

The gene calls are TRBV2 and TRBJ1-2, with 8 bases matching TRBD1. The V and J ends lost 5 bases and 6 bases, in that order; junction bases with no gene match: 5. Germline CDR1 is SNHLY and CDR2 is FYNNEI. This CDR3 comprises 13 residues. In DNA form, the CDR3 reads TGTGCCAGCAGTACTCGACAGGGGAATGGCTACACCTTC. Its protein product is CASSTRQGNGYTF.

The gene calls are TRBV5-4 and TRBJ2-3; TRBD1 matches 8 bases. The CDR3 sequence is 15 residues long. After removal of 4 bases from V and 2 bases from J, the junction contained 6 bases not matched to a gene. Germline assignment: CDR1 SGHNT and CDR2 YYREEE (reference sequence). CDR3 in DNA: TGTGCCAGCAGCCTGAGACAGGGGAACACAGATACGCAGTATTTT. It specifies CASSLRQGNTDTQYF.

The chain uses TRBV28 and TRBJ1-2, with D tentatively TRBD1 (5 bases). CDR1 MDHEN and CDR2 SYDVKM come from the germline V gene. V gave up 5 bases and J gave up 5 bases, with 9 bases separating them. This CDR3 has 12 residues. CDR3 amino acids: CASSQTDYGYTF. The CDR3 nucleotides are TGTGCCAGCAGTCAGACAGATTATGGCTACACCTTC.

V gene TRBV2 combines with J gene TRBJ1-4, with D perhaps TRBD1 (6 bases). This CDR3 spans 14 amino acids. The V end was cut by 7 bases, the J end by 7 bases, with 16 bases between. The germline CDR1 and CDR2 sequences are SNHLY and FYNNEI. The CDR3 spells CASMLQGGSEKLFF. The CDR3 region has the DNA TGTGCCAGCATGCTACAGGGTGGGAGTGAAAAACTGTTTTTT.

The genes are TRBV18 and TRBJ2-5; 7 bases align to TRBD1. This CDR3 has 14 amino acids. CDR1 is KGHSH, CDR2 LQKENI, per germline. Germline trimming cut 5 bases from V and 2 bases from J; bases unmatched to any gene: 5. The DNA for the CDR3 is TGTGCCAGCTCATCCCGACAGGGTCAAGAGACCCAGTACTTC. It yields the protein CASSSRQGQETQYF. Full variable domain (rest looked up from reference TRBV18 and TRBJ2-5): NAGVMQNPRHLVRRRGQEARLRCSPMKGHSHVYWYRQLPEEGLKFMVYLQKENIIDESGMPKERFSAEFPKEGPSILRIQQVVRGDSAAYFCASSSRQGQETQYFGPGTRLLVL.

About this clone itself: Other DNA sequences in the sample encode the same CDR3. The V and J genes are TRBV19 and TRBJ2-3; 10 bases line up with TRBD1. J was trimmed by 3 bases and V by 6 bases; bases with no gene match: 3. CDR1 is LNHDA and CDR2 is SQIVND in the germline V gene (reference sequence). The length of the CDR3 is 14 residues. In DNA, the CDR3 is TGTGCCAGTAGATGGACAGGGGGAACAGATACGCAGTATTTT. Its protein is CASRWTGGTDTQYF.

V is TRBV6-1 and J is TRBJ1-6; 9 positions match TRBD1. This CDR3 region has 16 residues. Germline loops: CDR1 MNHNS, CDR2 SASEGT. Trimming cost V 4 bases and J 6 bases; bases outside gene matches: 7. CDR3 region: CASSGTGGAFNSPLHF. The CDR3 DNA sequence: TGTGCCAGCAGTGGAACAGGGGGCGCGTTTAATTCACCCCTCCACTTT.

This clone appeared a few times. V is TRBV18 and J is TRBJ2-5; D uncertain. Germline V CDR1 and CDR2: KGHSH, LQKENI. CDR3 length: 14 amino acids. The germline V and J ends were trimmed by 0 bases and 4 bases, with 9 bases remaining between them. The CDR3 here is CASSPPTTRETQYF. CDR3 nucleotide sequence: TGTGCCAGCTCACCACCAACTACGAGAGAGACCCAGTACTTC.

The chain has TRBV9 and TRBJ2-7; D remains unclear. Trimming stripped 3 bases from V and 1 base from J, with 14 bases between. Per germline, CDR1 SGDLS and CDR2 YYNGEE. The CDR3 sequence is 15 residues long. The CDR3 nucleotides are TGTGCCAGCAGCGCCGCACCGACGGAGTCCTACGAGCAGTACTTC. It yields the protein CASSAAPTESYEQYF.

This CDR3 is CASGQGGGETQYF. In DNA, the CDR3 is TGTGCCAGTGGACAGGGGGGGGGAGAGACCCAGTACTTC. This chain uses TRBV28 with TRBJ2-5; 10 bases map to TRBD1. Per the germline V gene, CDR1 is MDHEN and CDR2 is SYDVKM. The junction had 5 bases not matched to a gene; V was cut back by 9 bases and J by 4 bases. The length of the CDR3 is 13 residues.